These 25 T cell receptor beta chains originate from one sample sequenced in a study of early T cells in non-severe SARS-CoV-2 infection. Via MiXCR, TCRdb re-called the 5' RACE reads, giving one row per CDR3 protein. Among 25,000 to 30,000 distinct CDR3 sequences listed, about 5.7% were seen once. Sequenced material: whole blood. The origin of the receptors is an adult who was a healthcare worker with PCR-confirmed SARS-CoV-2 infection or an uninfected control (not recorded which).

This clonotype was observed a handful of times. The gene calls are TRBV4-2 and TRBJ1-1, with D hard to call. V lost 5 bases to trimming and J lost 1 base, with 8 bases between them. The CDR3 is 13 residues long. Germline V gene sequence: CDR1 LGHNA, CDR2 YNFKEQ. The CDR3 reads CASSSDWNTEAFF. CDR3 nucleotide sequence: TGTGCCAGCAGCTCAGACTGGAACACTGAAGCTTTCTTT.

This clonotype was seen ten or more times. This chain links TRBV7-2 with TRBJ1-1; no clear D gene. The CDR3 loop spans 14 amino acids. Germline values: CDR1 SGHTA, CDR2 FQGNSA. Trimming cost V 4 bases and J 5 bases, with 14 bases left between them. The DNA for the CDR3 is TGTGCCAGCAGCTCGGGGTTGAGGAGGACTGAAGCTTTCTTT. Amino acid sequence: CASSSGLRRTEAFF.

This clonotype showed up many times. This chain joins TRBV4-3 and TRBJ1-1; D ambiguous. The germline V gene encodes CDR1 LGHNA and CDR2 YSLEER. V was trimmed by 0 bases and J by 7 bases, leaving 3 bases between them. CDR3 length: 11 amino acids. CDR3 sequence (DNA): TGCGCCAGCAGCCAAGACGGTGAAGCTTTCTTT. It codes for CASSQDGEAFF.

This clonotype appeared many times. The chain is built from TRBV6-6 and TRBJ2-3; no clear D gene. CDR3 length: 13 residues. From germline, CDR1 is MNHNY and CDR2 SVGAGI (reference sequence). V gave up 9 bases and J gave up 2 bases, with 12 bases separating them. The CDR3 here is CASQPKLTDTQYF. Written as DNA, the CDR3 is TGTGCCAGTCAGCCCAAACTCACAGATACGCAGTATTTT.

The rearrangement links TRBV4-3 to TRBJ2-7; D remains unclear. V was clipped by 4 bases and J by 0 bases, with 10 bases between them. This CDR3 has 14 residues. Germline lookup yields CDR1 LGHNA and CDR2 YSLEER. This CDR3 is CASSPSRSSYEQYF. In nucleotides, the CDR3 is TGCGCCAGCAGCCCCTCCCGCAGCTCCTACGAGCAGTACTTC.

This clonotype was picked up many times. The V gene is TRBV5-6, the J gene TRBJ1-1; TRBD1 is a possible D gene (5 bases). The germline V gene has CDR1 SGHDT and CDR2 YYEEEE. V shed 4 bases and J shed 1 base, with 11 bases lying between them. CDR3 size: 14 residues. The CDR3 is CASSPETGNTEAFF. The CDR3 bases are TGTGCCAGCAGCCCCGAAACAGGGAACACTGAAGCTTTCTTT.

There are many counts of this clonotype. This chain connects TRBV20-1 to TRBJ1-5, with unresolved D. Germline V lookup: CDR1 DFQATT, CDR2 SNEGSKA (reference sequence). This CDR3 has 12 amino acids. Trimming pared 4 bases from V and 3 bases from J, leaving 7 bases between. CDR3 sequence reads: CSATPVNQPQHF. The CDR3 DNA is TGCAGTGCTACTCCCGTCAATCAGCCCCAGCATTTT.

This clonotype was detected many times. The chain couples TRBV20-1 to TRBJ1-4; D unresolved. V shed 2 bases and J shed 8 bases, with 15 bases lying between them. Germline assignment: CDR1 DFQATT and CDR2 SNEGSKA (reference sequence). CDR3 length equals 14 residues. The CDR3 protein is CSARPQWFDEKLFF. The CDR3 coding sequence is TGCAGTGCTAGACCACAGTGGTTTGACGAAAAACTGTTTTTT.

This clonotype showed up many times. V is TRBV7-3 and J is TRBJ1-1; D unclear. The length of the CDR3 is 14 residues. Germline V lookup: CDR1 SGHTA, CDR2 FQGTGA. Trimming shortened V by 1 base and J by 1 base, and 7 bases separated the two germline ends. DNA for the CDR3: TGTGCCAGCAGCTTAATCGCGGGGAACACTGAAGCTTTCTTT. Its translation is CASSLIAGNTEAFF.

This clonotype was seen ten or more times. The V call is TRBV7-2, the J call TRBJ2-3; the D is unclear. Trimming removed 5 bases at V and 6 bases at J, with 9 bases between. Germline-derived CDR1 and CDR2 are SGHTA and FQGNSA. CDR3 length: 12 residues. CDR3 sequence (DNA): TGTGCCAGCAGCCCAAGCAGGGATACGCAGTATTTT. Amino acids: CASSPSRDTQYF.

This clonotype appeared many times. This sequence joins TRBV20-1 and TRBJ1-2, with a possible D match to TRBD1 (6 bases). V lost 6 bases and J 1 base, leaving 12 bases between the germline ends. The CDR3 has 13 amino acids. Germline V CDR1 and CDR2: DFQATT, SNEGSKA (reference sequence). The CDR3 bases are TGCAGTGCATATGACAGGAATAACTATGGCTACACCTTC. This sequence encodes CSAYDRNNYGYTF.

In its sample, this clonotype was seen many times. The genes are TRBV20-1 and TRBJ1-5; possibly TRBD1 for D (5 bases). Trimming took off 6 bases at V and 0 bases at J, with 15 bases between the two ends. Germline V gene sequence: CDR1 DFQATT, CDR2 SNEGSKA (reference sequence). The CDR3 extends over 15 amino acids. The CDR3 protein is CSAGGEPYSNQPQHF. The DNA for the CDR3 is TGCAGTGCGGGGGGGGAACCTTATAGCAATCAGCCCCAGCATTTT.

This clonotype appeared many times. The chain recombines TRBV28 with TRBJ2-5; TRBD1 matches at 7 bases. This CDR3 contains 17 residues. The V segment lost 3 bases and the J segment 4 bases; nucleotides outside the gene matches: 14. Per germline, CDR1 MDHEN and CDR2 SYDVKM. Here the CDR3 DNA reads TGTGCCAGCAGTTTCGTTACAGGACAGGCGGGCGTAGAGACCCAGTACTTC. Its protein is CASSFVTGQAGVETQYF.

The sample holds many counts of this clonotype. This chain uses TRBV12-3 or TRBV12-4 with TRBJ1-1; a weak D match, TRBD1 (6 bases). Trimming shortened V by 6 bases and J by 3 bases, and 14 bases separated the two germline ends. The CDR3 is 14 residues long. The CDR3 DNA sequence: TGTGCCAGCAGGTCGACAGGTCAGGACACTGAAGCTTTCTTT. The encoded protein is CASRSTGQDTEAFF.

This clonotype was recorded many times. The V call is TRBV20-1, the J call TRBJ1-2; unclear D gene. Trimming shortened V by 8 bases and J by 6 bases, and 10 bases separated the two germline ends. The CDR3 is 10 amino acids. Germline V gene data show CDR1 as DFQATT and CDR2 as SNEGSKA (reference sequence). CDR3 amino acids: CSFPKDGYTF. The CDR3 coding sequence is TGCAGTTTTCCCAAGGATGGCTACACCTTC.

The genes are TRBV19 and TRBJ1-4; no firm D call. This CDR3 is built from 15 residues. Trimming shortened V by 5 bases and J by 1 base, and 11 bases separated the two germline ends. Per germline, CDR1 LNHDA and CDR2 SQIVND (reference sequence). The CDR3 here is CASSPRGRTNEKLFF. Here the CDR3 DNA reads TGTGCCAGTAGTCCGCGGGGTAGAACTAATGAAAAACTGTTTTTT.

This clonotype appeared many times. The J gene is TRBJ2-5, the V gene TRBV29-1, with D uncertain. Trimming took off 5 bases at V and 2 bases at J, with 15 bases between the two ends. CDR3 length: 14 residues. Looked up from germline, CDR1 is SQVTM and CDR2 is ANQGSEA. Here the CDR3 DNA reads TGCAGCGTTCATGCCCCTGGGCAGCAAGAGACCCAGTACTTC. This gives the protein CSVHAPGQQETQYF.

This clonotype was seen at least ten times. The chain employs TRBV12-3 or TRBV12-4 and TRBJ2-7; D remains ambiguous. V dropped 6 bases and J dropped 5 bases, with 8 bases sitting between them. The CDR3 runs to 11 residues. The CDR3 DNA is TGTGCCAGCAGCCTAAGGGACGAGCAGTACTTC. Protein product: CASSLRDEQYF.

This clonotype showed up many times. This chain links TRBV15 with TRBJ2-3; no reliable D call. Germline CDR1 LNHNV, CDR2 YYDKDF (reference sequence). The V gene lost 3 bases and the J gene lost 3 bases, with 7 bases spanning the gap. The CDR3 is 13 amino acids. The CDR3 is CATSRVQTDTQYF. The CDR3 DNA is TGTGCCACCAGCAGGGTCCAAACAGATACGCAGTATTTT.

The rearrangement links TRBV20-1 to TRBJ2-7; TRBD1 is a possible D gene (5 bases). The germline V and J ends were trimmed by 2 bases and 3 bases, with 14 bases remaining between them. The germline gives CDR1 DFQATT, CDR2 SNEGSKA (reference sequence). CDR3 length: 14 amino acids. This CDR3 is CSARRGASYYEQYF. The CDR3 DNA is TGCAGTGCTAGACGTGGGGCCTCCTACTACGAGCAGTACTTC.

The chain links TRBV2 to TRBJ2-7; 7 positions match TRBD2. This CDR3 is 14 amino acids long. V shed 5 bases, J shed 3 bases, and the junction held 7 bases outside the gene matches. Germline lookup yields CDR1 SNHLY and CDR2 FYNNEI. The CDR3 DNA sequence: TGTGCCAGCAGTATGACTAGCCGAAACTACGAGCAGTACTTC. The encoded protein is CASSMTSRNYEQYF.

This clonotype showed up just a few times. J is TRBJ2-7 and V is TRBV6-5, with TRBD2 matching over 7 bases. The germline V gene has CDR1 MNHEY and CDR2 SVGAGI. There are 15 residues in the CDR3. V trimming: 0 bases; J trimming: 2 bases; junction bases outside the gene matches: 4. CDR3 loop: CASSYSWGGPYEQYF. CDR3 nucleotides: TGTGCCAGCAGTTACTCGTGGGGGGGACCCTACGAGCAGTACTTC.

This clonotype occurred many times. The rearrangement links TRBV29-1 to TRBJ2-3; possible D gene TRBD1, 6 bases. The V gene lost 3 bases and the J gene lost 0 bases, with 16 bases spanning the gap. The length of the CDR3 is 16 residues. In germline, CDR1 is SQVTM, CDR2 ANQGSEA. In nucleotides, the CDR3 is TGCAGCGTTGACCGAAACAGGGACGGGAGCACAGATACGCAGTATTTT. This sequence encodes CSVDRNRDGSTDTQYF.

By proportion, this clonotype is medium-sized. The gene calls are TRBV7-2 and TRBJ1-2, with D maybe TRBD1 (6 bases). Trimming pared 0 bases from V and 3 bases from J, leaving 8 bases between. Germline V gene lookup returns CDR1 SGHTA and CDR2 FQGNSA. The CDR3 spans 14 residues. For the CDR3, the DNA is TGTGCCAGCAGCTTAGCCCAGGGGCACTATGGCTACACCTTC. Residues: CASSLAQGHYGYTF.

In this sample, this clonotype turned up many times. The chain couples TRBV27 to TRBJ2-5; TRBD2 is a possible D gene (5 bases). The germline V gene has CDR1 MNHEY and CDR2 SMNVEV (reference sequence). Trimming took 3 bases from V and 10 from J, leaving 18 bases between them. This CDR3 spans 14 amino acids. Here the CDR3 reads CASSFLGDLGDQYF. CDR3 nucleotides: TGTGCCAGCAGTTTTCTTGGGGATTTGGGAGACCAGTACTTC.